This TCR beta chain is drawn from a study of T cell responses to AZD1222 COVID-19 vaccine. On this clone: Its cognate antigen is unknown.

Only in-frame clones appear in the TCRdb table, and some are missing; sequencing was by immunoSEQ multiplex PCR. The sample lists 150,000 to 190,000 clones, around 87% seen once, with about 8.9% in the top ten. The CDR3 extends over 16 amino acids. Trimming took 0 bases from V and 4 from J; bases not matched to a gene: 8. The germline CDR1 and CDR2 sequences are SNHLY and FYNNEI. Whole-study results and caveats: The breadth and depth of Spike-specific TCRs increased once two AZD1222 doses had been given. Sampling that yielded the repertoires occurred only after the peak T cell response.

The V and J genes are TRBV2 and TRBJ1-2, with 7 positions matching TRBD1. This receptor was taken from an adult who received the AZD1222 COVID-19 vaccine. This sample comprised peripheral blood, obtained 28 days after the second AZD1222 dose. The CDR3 spells CASSEALRDRAYGYTF. The CDR3, as DNA: TGTGCCAGCAGTGAAGCGCTTCGGGACAGAGCCTATGGCTACACCTTC.